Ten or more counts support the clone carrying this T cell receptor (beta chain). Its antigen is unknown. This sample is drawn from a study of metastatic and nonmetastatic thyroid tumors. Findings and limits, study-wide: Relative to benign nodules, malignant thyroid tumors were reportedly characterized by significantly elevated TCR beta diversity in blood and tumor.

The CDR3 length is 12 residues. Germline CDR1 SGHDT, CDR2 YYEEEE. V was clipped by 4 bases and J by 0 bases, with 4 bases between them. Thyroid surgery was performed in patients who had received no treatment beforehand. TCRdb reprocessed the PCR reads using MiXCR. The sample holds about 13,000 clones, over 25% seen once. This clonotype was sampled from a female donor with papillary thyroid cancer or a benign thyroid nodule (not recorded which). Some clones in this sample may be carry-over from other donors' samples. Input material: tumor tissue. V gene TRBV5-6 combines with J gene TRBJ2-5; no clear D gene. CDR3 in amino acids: CASSEYQETQYF. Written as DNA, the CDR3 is TGTGCCAGCAGCGAGTACCAAGAGACCCAGTACTTC.